The next 11 T cell receptor beta chains were all read from a single sample in a study of CD8 T cells in Susac syndrome (dated by TCRdb to between 2017 and 2020). Libraries were made using the immunoSEQ multiplex PCR assay. RNA was extracted with the RNeasy kit and about 0.5 to 1 ug was reverse transcribed using random hexamers. TCRdb handled the public reads itself, with Q25 trimming in fastp and clone calling in MiXCR, and kept productive beta chains. Rows with a matching CDR3 protein are joined into one entry that keeps the most common DNA and genes. This sample comprises about 89,000 distinct CDR3 sequences, roughly 93% of them detected only once. Roughly 0.32% of the sample is in the top ten clones. The sequencing sample was made of CD8+ T cells from PBMCs. The source is a human donor in good health.

The CDR3, as DNA: TGCGCCAGCAGCATGAACACTGAAGCTTTCTTT. This gives the protein CASSMNTEAFF. This chain connects TRBV5-1 to TRBJ1-1; D uncertain. CDR1 is SGHRS, CDR2 YFSETQ, per germline. This CDR3 region has 11 residues. Trimming shortened V by 4 bases and J by 0 bases, and 1 base separated the two germline ends.

This sequence joins TRBV13 and TRBJ1-4; a possible D gene is TRBD1 (5 bases). Per the germline V gene, CDR1 is PRHDT and CDR2 is FYEKMQ (reference sequence). Between the trimmed V and J ends, which lost 5 bases and 8 bases, there was a span of 18 bases. This CDR3 has 15 residues. This CDR3 is CASSTTGAGDEKLFF. CDR3 coding DNA: TGTGCCAGCAGCACCACAGGAGCCGGGGACGAAAAACTGTTTTTT.

The J gene is TRBJ2-5, the V gene TRBV7-2; perhaps TRBD2 as D (5 bases). The CDR3 totals 15 residues. V was cut by 5 bases and J by 3 bases, with 16 bases left in between. Germline V gene lookup returns CDR1 SGHTA and CDR2 FQGNSA. The CDR3 spells CASSIIPGRKETQYF. CDR3 nucleotide sequence: TGTGCCAGCAGCATAATACCGGGAAGAAAAGAGACCCAGTACTTC.

The chain links TRBV6-5 to TRBJ2-1; perhaps TRBD2 as D (6 bases). Trimming removed 1 base from V and 7 bases from J, with 11 bases in between. The CDR3 covers 14 residues. The V gene's germline CDR1 is MNHEY and CDR2 SVGAGI. The CDR3 DNA reads as TGTGCCAGCAGTTACTACGGGACTGGGAATGAGCAGTTCTTC. Translation gives CASSYYGTGNEQFF.

The rearrangement joins TRBV27 to TRBJ2-7; 7 bases are a match to TRBD1. This CDR3 region has 13 residues. Unmatched junction bases numbered 5, after V lost 6 bases and J lost 3 bases. Germline CDR1 is MNHEY and CDR2 is SMNVEV (reference sequence). The CDR3 protein is CASSLDRDYEQYF. CDR3 sequence (DNA): TGTGCCAGCAGCTTAGACAGGGACTACGAGCAGTACTTC.

The chain couples TRBV19 to TRBJ1-2, with 8 bases lining up with TRBD1. This CDR3 region has 14 residues. Unmatched junction bases numbered 7, after V lost 7 bases and J lost 3 bases. The germline CDR1 and CDR2 sequences are LNHDA and SQIVND (reference sequence). Written as DNA, the CDR3 is TGTGCCAGTATCCCCCGGACAGGGTACTATGGCTACACCTTC. Translated: CASIPRTGYYGYTF.

The rearrangement links TRBV27 to TRBJ2-3, with TRBD2 identical over 10 bases. The length of the CDR3 is 16 residues. V was clipped by 5 bases and J by 2 bases; unmatched bases: 7. Germline assignment: CDR1 MNHEY and CDR2 SMNVEV (reference sequence). CDR3 in amino acids: CASSHLAGGPTDTQYF. CDR3 DNA: TGTGCCAGCAGTCACTTAGCGGGGGGCCCCACAGATACGCAGTATTTT.

In this sample, this clonotype turned up once. This rearrangement joins TRBV20-1 to TRBJ2-3, with 7 nucleotides matching TRBD2. Germline CDR1 DFQATT, CDR2 SNEGSKA (reference sequence). The CDR3 runs 15 residues. V was clipped by 0 bases and J by 4 bases; unmatched bases: 7. Here the CDR3 DNA reads TGCAGTGCTAGAGATCCAGCGGGGCCCCCAGATACGCAGTATTTT. Protein: CSARDPAGPPDTQYF.

The DNA of the CDR3 is TGTGCCAGCAGCCGGGGACGGAACTATGGCTACACCTTC. This gives the protein CASSRGRNYGYTF. The chain joins TRBV12-3 or TRBV12-4 to TRBJ1-2, with D tentatively TRBD1 (5 bases). Trimming took off 6 bases at V and 2 bases at J, with 10 bases between the two ends. This CDR3 has 13 amino acids.

The chain employs TRBV6-1 and TRBJ2-4; a weak D match, TRBD1 (5 bases). This CDR3 comprises 15 residues. From germline, CDR1 is MNHNS and CDR2 SASEGT. Between the trimmed V and J ends, which lost 5 bases and 6 bases, there was a span of 17 bases. CDR3 amino acids: CASSTTQGSGNIQYF. CDR3 nucleotides: TGTGCCAGCAGTACGACGCAGGGTTCCGGAAACATTCAGTACTTC.

The chain has TRBV2 and TRBJ2-7; no firm D call. The CDR3 is 13 amino acids. V lost 6 bases and J lost 2, with 11 bases in between. The V gene's germline CDR1 is SNHLY and CDR2 FYNNEI. Here the CDR3 reads CASSWAQPYEQYF. In DNA, the CDR3 is TGTGCCAGCAGCTGGGCTCAACCCTACGAGCAGTACTTC.